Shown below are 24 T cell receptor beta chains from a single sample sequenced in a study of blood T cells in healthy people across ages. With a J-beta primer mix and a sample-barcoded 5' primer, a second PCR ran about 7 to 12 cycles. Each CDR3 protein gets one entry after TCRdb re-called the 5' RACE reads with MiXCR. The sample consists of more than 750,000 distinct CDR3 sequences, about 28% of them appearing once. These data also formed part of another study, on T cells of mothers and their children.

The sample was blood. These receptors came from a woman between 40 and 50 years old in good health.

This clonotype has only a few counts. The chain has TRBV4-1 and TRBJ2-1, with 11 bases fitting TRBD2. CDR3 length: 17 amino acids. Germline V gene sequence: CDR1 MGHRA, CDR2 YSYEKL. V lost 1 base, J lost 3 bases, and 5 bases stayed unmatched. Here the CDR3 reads CASSQAPGTSGYNEQFF. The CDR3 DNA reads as TGCGCCAGCAGCCAAGCCCCCGGGACTAGCGGCTACAATGAGCAGTTCTTC.

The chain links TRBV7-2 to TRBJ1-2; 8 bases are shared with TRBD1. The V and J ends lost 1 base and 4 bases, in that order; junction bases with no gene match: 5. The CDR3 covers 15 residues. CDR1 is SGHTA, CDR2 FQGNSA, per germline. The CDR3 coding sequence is TGTGCCAGCAGCTTAGTGACAGGGGCCGGCTATGGCTACACCTTC. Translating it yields CASSLVTGAGYGYTF.

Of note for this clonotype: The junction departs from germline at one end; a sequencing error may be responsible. The CDR3 DNA sequence: TGCAGCGTTGAAAGGGGGGTCCTAGAGACCCAGGACTTC. Protein product: CSVERGVLETQDF. This chain joins TRBV29-1 and TRBJ2-5, with D tentatively TRBD1 or TRBD2 (6 bases each). Germline V gives CDR1 SQVTM, CDR2 ANQGSEA. This CDR3 comprises 13 residues.

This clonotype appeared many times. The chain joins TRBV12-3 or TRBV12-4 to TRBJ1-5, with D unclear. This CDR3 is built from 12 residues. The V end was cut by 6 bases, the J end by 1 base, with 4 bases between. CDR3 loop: CASRTSNQPQHF. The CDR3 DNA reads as TGTGCCAGCAGGACAAGCAATCAGCCCCAGCATTTT.

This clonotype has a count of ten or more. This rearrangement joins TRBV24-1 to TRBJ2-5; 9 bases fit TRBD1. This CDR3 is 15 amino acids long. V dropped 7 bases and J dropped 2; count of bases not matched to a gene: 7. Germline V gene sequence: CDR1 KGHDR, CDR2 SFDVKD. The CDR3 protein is CATSDIGQGQETQYF. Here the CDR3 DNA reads TGTGCCACCAGCGATATCGGACAGGGGCAAGAGACCCAGTACTTC.

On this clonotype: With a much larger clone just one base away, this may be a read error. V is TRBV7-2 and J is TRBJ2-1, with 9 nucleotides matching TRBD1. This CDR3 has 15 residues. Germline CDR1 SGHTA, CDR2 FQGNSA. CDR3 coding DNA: TGTGCCGGCAGCTTATCGGGACAGGGAACCAATGAGCAGTTCTTC. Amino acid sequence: CAGSLSGQGTNEQFF.

The CDR3 spells CASRSGRVESPLHF. In DNA, the CDR3 is TGTGCCAGCAGATCGGGGAGGGTCGAATCACCCCTCCACTTT. The chain recombines TRBV27 with TRBJ1-6; D is ambiguous. V was pared by 6 bases and J by 10 bases, with 16 bases between. The CDR3 length is 14 residues. CDR1 is MNHEY and CDR2 is SMNVEV in the germline V gene (reference sequence).

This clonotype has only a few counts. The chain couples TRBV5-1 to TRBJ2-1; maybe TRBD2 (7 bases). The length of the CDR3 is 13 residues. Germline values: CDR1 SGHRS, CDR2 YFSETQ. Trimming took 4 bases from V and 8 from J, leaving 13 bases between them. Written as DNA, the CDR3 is TGCGCCAGCAGCCCGGGGGGCCTCGATGAGCAGTTCTTC. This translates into CASSPGGLDEQFF.

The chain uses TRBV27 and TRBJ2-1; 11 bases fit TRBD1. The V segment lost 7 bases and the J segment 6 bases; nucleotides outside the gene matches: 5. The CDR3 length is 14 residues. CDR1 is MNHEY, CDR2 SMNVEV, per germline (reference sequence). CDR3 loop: CASTGTGGFNEQFF. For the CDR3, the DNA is TGTGCCAGCACGGGGACAGGGGGTTTCAATGAGCAGTTCTTC.

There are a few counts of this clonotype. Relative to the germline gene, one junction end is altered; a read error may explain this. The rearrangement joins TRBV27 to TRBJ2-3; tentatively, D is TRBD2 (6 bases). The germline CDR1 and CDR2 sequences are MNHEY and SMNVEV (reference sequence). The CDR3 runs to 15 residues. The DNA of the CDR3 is TGTGCCAGCCAACTAGCTGGCCTTCGCACAGGTACGCAGTATTTT. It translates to CASQLAGLRTGTQYF.

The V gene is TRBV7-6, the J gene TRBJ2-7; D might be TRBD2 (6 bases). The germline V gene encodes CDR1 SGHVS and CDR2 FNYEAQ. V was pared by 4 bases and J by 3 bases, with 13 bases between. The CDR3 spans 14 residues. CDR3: CASSSGGGIYEQYF. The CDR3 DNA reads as TGTGCCAGCAGCTCCGGTGGGGGGATCTACGAGCAGTACTTC.

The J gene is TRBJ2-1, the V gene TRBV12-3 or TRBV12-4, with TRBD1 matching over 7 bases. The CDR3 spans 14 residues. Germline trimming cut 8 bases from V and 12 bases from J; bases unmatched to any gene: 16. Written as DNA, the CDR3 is TGTGCCAGCGGTATGACAGGGCACGGGTACGGGCAGTTCTTC. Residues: CASGMTGHGYGQFF.

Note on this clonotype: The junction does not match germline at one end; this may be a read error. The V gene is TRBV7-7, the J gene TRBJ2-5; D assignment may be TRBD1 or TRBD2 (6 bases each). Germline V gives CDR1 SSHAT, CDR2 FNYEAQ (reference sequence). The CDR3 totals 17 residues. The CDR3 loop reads CASSLKAGHRKQETQYF. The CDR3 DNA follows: TGTGCTAGCAGCTTGAAGGCGGGACACCGGAAACAAGAGACCCAGTACTTC.

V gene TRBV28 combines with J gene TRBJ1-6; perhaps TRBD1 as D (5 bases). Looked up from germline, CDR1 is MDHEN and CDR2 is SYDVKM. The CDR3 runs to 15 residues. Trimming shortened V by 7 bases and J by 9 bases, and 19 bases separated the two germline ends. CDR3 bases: TGTGCCAGCACCGGAGGGGCCAGGGTAGGTTCACCCCTCCACTTT. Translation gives CASTGGARVGSPLHF.

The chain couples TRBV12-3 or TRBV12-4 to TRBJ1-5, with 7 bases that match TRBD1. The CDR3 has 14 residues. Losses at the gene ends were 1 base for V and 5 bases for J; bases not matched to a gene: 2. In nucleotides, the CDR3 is TGTGCCAGCAGTTTAGAGGGGGCGGATCAGCCCCAGCATTTT. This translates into CASSLEGADQPQHF.

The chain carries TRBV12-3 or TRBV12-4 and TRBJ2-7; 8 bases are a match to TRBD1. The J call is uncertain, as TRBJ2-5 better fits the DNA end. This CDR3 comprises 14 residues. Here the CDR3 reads CASSPADRAETQYF. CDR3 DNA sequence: TGTGCCAGCAGTCCCGCGGACAGGGCGGAGACCCAGTACTTC.

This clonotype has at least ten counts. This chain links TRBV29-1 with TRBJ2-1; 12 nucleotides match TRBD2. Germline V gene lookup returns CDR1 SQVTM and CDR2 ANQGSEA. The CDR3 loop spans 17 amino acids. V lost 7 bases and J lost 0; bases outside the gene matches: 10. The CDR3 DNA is TGCAGCGCAGAGGGACTAGCGGGCCTAAACTCCTACAATGAGCAGTTCTTC. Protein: CSAEGLAGLNSYNEQFF.

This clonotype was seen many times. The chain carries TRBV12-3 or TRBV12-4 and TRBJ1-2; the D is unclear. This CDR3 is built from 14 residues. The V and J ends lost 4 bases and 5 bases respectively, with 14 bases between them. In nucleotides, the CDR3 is TGTGCCAGCAGTTCCCTTCATGGGGTATATGGCTACACCTTC. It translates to CASSSLHGVYGYTF.

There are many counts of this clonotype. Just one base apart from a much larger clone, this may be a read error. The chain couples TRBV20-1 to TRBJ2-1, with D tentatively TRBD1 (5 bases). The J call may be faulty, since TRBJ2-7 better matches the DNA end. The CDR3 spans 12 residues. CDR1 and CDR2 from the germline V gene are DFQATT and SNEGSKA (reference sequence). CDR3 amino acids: CSAQGPYNEQYF. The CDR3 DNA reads TGCAGTGCTCAGGGTCCCTACAATGAGCAGTACTTC.

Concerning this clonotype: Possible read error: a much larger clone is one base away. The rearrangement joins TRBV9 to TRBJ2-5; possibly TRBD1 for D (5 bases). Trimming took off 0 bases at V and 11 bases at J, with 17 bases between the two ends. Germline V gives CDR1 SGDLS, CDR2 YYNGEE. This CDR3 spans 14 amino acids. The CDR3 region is CASSVGQSPYGQYF. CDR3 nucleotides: TGTGCCAGCAGCGTAGGACAGTCACCCTACGGGCAGTACTTC. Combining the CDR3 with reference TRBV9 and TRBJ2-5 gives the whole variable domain DSGVTQTPKHLITATGQRVTLRCSPRSGDLSVYWYQQSLDQGLQFLIQYYNGEERAKGNILERFSAQQFPDLHSELNLSSLELGDSALYFCASSVGQSPYGQYFGPGTRLLVL.

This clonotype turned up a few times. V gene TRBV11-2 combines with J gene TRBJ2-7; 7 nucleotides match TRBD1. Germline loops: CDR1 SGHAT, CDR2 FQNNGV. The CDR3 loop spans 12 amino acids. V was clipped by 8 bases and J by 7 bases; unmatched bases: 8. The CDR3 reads CASSLRGWEQYF. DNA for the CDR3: TGTGCCAGCTCCCTCAGGGGGTGGGAGCAGTACTTC.

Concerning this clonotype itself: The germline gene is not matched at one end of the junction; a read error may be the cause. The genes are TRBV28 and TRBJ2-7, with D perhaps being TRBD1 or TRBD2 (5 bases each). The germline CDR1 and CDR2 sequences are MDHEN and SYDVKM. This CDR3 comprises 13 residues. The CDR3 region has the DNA TGTGCCAGCAGTTTCTCAGGGAGCTACGAGCCGTACTTC. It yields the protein CASSFSGSYEPYF.

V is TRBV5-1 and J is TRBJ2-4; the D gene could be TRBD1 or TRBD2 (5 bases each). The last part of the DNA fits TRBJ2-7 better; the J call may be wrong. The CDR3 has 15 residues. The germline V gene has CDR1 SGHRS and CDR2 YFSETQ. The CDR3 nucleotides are TGCGCCAGCAGCTTGGTCGAGGGGAGTTGGTACGAGCAGTACTTC. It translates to CASSLVEGSWYEQYF.

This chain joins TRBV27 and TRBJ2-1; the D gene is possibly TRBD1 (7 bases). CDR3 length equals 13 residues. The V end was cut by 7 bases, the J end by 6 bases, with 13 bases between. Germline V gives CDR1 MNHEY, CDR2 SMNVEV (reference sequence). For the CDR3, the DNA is TGTGCCAGCAAGGACAGGAGGGTCAATGAGCAGTTCTTC. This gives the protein CASKDRRVNEQFF.